The next 19 T cell receptor beta chains were all read from a single sample in a study of T cell responses to AZD1222 COVID-19 vaccine. The assay was immunoSEQ multiplex PCR, and TCRdb's table has in-frame clones only and misses some. The table includes 110,000 or so clones, 80% to 90% detected once. The sequencing here drew on peripheral blood, taken on day 0 of AZD1222 vaccination. These receptors were taken from an adult in good health.

This sequence joins TRBV6-5 and TRBJ1-4; the D gene is possibly TRBD1 (6 bases). The CDR3 extends over 14 amino acids. Germline V gene sequence: CDR1 MNHEY, CDR2 SVGAGI. V lost 5 bases and J lost 5, with 12 bases in between. The CDR3 spells CASSSPQGNEKLFF. CDR3 bases: TGTGCCAGCAGTAGCCCACAGGGAAATGAAAAACTGTTTTTT.

The gene calls are TRBV7-2 and TRBJ1-5; 9 bases are a match to TRBD1. The germline CDR1 and CDR2 sequences are SGHTA and FQGNSA. Unmatched junction bases numbered 10, after V lost 5 bases and J lost 2 bases. There are 17 residues in the CDR3. CDR3 nucleotide sequence: TGTGCCAGCAGCCTCCGGGACAGGGTAATGGGCAATCAGCCCCAGCATTTT. Translated: CASSLRDRVMGNQPQHF.

The V and J genes are TRBV3-1 (or the pseudogene TRBV3-2) and TRBJ1-1; the D is unclear. Between the trimmed V and J ends, which lost 7 bases and 1 base, there was a span of 13 bases. The germline V gene has CDR1 LGHDT and CDR2 YNNKEL (reference sequence). The CDR3 length is 14 residues. The CDR3 loop is CASNLRDTNTEAFF. CDR3 DNA sequence: TGTGCCAGCAACCTTAGAGACACGAACACTGAAGCTTTCTTT.

This clone appeared a single time. This sequence joins TRBV18 and TRBJ2-4; D is perhaps TRBD1 (6 bases). V shed 3 bases and J shed 2 bases, with 11 bases lying between them. Germline CDR1 reads KGHSH; CDR2 reads LQKENI. The CDR3 runs to 15 residues. The CDR3 bases are TGTGCCAGCTCACCCGATGGGACAACCAAAAACATTCAGTACTTC. It codes for CASSPDGTTKNIQYF.

This clone was detected only a few times. The chain uses TRBV7-9 and TRBJ2-3, with a tentative D call TRBD2 (6 bases). V was cut by 5 bases and J by 4 bases, with 22 bases left in between. The CDR3 loop spans 17 amino acids. CDR1 is SEHNR and CDR2 is FQNEAQ in the germline V gene (reference sequence). The CDR3 coding sequence is TGTGCCAGCAGCCCCCCGTTTCGGGAGAAAGGGGCAGATACGCAGTATTTT. Protein product: CASSPPFREKGADTQYF. The complete variable domain, with remaining parts taken from reference TRBV7-9 and TRBJ2-3, reads DTGVSQNPRHKITKRGQNVTFRCDPISEHNRLYWYRQTLGQGPEFLTYFQNEAQLEKSRLLSDRFSAERPKGSFSTLEIQRTEQGDSAMYLCASSPPFREKGADTQYFGPGTRLTVL.

V gene TRBV19 combines with J gene TRBJ2-4; D is unresolved. There are 15 residues in the CDR3. Deletions cut 1 base from V and 8 bases from J, with 15 bases between. Germline-derived CDR1 and CDR2 are LNHDA and SQIVND (reference sequence). CDR3 nucleotides: TGTGCCAGTAGTATAGCGGAGAGGAATATGGACATTCAGTACTTC. This gives the protein CASSIAERNMDIQYF.

The rearrangement uses TRBV28 and TRBJ1-3, with no clear D. Germline V gene data show CDR1 as MDHEN and CDR2 as SYDVKM. V dropped 7 bases and J dropped 3 bases, with 7 bases sitting between them. The CDR3 runs 12 residues. The CDR3: CASISLGNTIYF. For the CDR3, the DNA is TGTGCCAGCATAAGTCTTGGAAACACCATATATTTT.

The rearrangement links TRBV9 to TRBJ1-3, with TRBD1 matching 10 bases. The CDR3 runs to 16 residues. Germline CDR1 SGDLS, CDR2 YYNGEE. The V segment lost 0 bases and the J segment 4 bases; nucleotides outside the gene matches: 4. CDR3 sequence (DNA): TGTGCCAGCAGCGTAGGGGACAGGGGAGTAGGAAACACCATATATTTT. Its protein product is CASSVGDRGVGNTIYF.

Only a few counts were recorded for this clone. CDR3 sequence (DNA): TGCGCCAGCAGCTTGGCGTCTCAAGCCAATTCACCCCTCCACTTT. This encodes CASSLASQANSPLHF. V and J are TRBV5-1 and TRBJ1-6; D is undetermined. The CDR3 runs to 15 residues. Germline loops: CDR1 SGHRS, CDR2 YFSETQ. V gave up 0 bases and J gave up 7 bases, with 11 bases separating them.

The chain is built from TRBV2 and TRBJ2-2; 8 bases agree with TRBD2. The junction had 12 bases not matched to a gene; V was cut back by 0 bases and J by 0 bases. The CDR3 extends over 20 amino acids. Germline CDR1 is SNHLY and CDR2 is FYNNEI. The CDR3 is CASSEAGTSGGGANTGELFF. DNA for the CDR3: TGTGCCAGCAGTGAAGCGGGAACTAGCGGAGGGGGTGCGAACACCGGGGAGCTGTTTTTT.

This clone appeared once. The chain joins TRBV2 to TRBJ1-4; 9 nucleotides line up with TRBD1. V dropped 7 bases and J dropped 8; count of bases not matched to a gene: 8. The length of the CDR3 is 14 residues. Germline values: CDR1 SNHLY, CDR2 FYNNEI. DNA of the CDR3: TGTGCCAGCACCCGGACAGGGGTGCGGGAAAAACTGTTTTTT. Translation: CASTRTGVREKLFF.

This clone was counted only a few times. CDR3 amino acids: CASTIQASNQPQHF. The CDR3 DNA sequence: TGTGCCAGCACAATACAGGCTAGCAATCAGCCCCAGCATTTT. The V gene is TRBV2, the J gene TRBJ1-5, with D tentatively TRBD1 (5 bases). Trimming took off 7 bases at V and 0 bases at J, with 10 bases between the two ends. This CDR3 has 14 amino acids. Germline-derived CDR1 and CDR2 are SNHLY and FYNNEI.

The genes are TRBV7-6 and TRBJ1-5, with 8 bases fitting TRBD1. V dropped 1 base and J dropped 3; count of bases not matched to a gene: 2. Germline CDR1 is SGHVS and CDR2 is FNYEAQ. The CDR3 consists of 15 residues. The CDR3: CASSLGTGTNQPQHF. The DNA for the CDR3 is TGTGCCAGCAGCTTAGGGACAGGGACCAATCAGCCCCAGCATTTT.

The chain employs TRBV28 and TRBJ2-5; no clear D. This CDR3 is built from 16 residues. Trimming shortened V by 4 bases and J by 3 bases, and 18 bases separated the two germline ends. CDR1 and CDR2 from the germline V gene are MDHEN and SYDVKM. CDR3 protein: CASSSPTRIPKETQYF. The CDR3 DNA is TGTGCCAGCAGTTCCCCGACGCGGATTCCAAAAGAGACCCAGTACTTC.

The chain carries TRBV5-6 and TRBJ2-3, with TRBD2 identical over 9 bases. This CDR3 has 17 residues. With V trimmed by 2 bases and J by 5 bases, 12 bases remained unmatched. The germline CDR1 and CDR2 sequences are SGHDT and YYEEEE. The CDR3: CASSFEVGGRAEDTQYF. CDR3 nucleotide sequence: TGTGCCAGCAGCTTTGAGGTGGGCGGGAGGGCTGAAGATACGCAGTATTTT.

The CDR3 spells CASSQDHKRGYEQFF. CDR3 nucleotides: TGTGCCAGCAGCCAAGATCACAAGCGGGGCTATGAGCAGTTCTTC. The V gene is TRBV4-2, the J gene TRBJ2-1; 7 nucleotides agree with TRBD2. Germline V gene sequence: CDR1 LGHNA, CDR2 YNFKEQ. The CDR3 loop spans 15 amino acids. V trimming: 0 bases; J trimming: 8 bases; junction bases outside the gene matches: 7.

The chain combines TRBV4-2 with TRBJ1-2; D is uncertain. V lost 0 bases to trimming and J lost 4 bases, with 18 bases between them. The CDR3 length is 17 residues. Germline CDR1 LGHNA, CDR2 YNFKEQ. The CDR3 DNA reads as TGTGCCAGCAGCCAAGATAAGACCCCGGGCGTGGGCTATGGCTACACCTTC. Its translation is CASSQDKTPGVGYGYTF.

The chain recombines TRBV7-3 with TRBJ1-2, with D possibly TRBD1 on 6 matching bases. V was trimmed by 8 bases and J by 6 bases, leaving 16 bases between them. Looked up from germline, CDR1 is SGHTA and CDR2 is FQGTGA. This CDR3 comprises 13 residues. The CDR3 loop reads CASGWGPSDGYTF. DNA of the CDR3: TGTGCCAGCGGGTGGGGGCCCTCGGATGGCTACACCTTC.

The chain uses TRBV5-6 and TRBJ2-5; no definite D call. The length of the CDR3 is 13 residues. From germline, CDR1 is SGHDT and CDR2 YYEEEE. V dropped 2 bases and J dropped 4 bases, with 9 bases sitting between them. The DNA of the CDR3 is TGTGCCAGCAGCTTCAGCTATCCAGAGACCCAGTACTTC. Translated, it gives CASSFSYPETQYF. The full variable domain, with the rest looked up from reference TRBV5-6 and TRBJ2-5, is DAGVTQSPTHLIKTRGQQVTLRCSPKSGHDTVSWYQQALGQGPQFIFQYYEEEERQRGNFPDRFSGHQFPNYSSELNVNALLLGDSALYLCASSFSYPETQYFGPGTRLLVL.